The T cell receptor beta chain under discussion was sequenced for a study of cytomegalovirus exposure and HLA in healthy donors. The PCR employed 60 Vbeta primers together with 13 Jbeta primers. Clones were read by immunoSEQ multiplex PCR, and TCRdb kept only the in-frame ones, dropping some. The data show roughly 100,000 clones, about 81% seen once. The J segment lost 3 bases and the V segment lost 5 bases, leaving 8 bases of the junction unmatched. This CDR3 region has 18 residues. Germline V lookup: CDR1 SGHTA, CDR2 FQGTGA. This TCR was sampled from a male donor in good health and CMV-seropositive. V is TRBV7-3 and J is TRBJ2-3, with 16 positions matching TRBD2. The sequenced material came from PBMCs. The CDR3 sequence: CASSPKGLAGGLTDTQYF. The CDR3 region has the DNA TGTGCCAGCAGCCCAAAGGGACTAGCGGGGGGGCTGACAGATACGCAGTATTTT. Using reference TRBV7-3 and TRBJ2-3 for the parts outside the CDR3, the full variable domain is GAGVSQTPSNKVTEKGKYVELRCDPISGHTALYWYRQSLGQGPEFLIYFQGTGAADDSGLPNDRFFAVRPEGSVSTLKIQRTERGDSAVYLCASSPKGLAGGLTDTQYFGPGTRLTVL.